This T cell receptor beta chain was captured by sequencing in a study of cytomegalovirus exposure and HLA in healthy donors. Study results and limitations: Among TCR beta chains of equal frequency, HLA-associated ones were more clonally expanded in a later analysis. Earlier results showed most TCR beta V segments being productive about 87% or about 30% of the time. In a later analysis, the majority of CMV-associated beta chains seemingly showed HLA restriction.

Of note for this clone: The antigen is undetermined.

The PCR employed 60 Vbeta primers together with 13 Jbeta primers. The assay was immunoSEQ multiplex PCR, and TCRdb's table has in-frame clones only and misses some. The sample lists 75,000 to 90,000 clones, 10% seen once, with 24% in the top ten. The CDR3 runs 13 residues. Germline V gene data show CDR1 as MDHEN and CDR2 as SYDVKM. V lost 2 bases to trimming and J lost 8 bases, with 12 bases between them. This TCR derives from a man in his sixties in good health and CMV-seropositive. The chain combines TRBV28 with TRBJ1-2, with a tentative D call TRBD1 (6 bases). The source material was PBMCs. The CDR3 DNA is TGTGCCAGCAGTTTAGGCAGGGGTCTAGGCTACACCTTC. Its translation is CASSLGRGLGYTF.